This TCR beta chain was retrieved from a study of preoperative IRX-2 immunotherapy in early breast cancer. Treatment defined: preoperative locoregional IRX-2 cytokine immunotherapy. Preoperative locoregional IRX-2 cytokine immunotherapy was tested in the phase Ib source study. Clones were sequenced by immunoSEQ multiplex PCR, and TCRdb holds only the in-frame ones, with some missing. The sample shows 20,000 to 30,000 clones, approximately 90% of them seen only once. CDR1 and CDR2 from the germline V gene are MNHNS and SASEGT. V lost 3 bases and J 6 bases, leaving 7 bases between the germline ends. This CDR3 has 12 amino acids.

The rearrangement joins TRBV6-1 to TRBJ2-3; D remains unclear. The input for sequencing was tumor tissue, taken after IRX-2 immunotherapy. The receptor's source is a human donor with breast cancer. The chain's CDR3 is CASSDRVDTQYF. The CDR3 DNA reads TGTGCCAGCAGTGACCGGGTGGATACGCAGTATTTT.